These 32 T cell receptor beta chains came from one sample sequenced in a study of T cell repertoires in aging, cancer and after chemotherapy. Peripheral blood genomic DNA, not sorted cells or RNA, was the template. Rearranged V-D-J TRB sequences were amplified with a mixed TRB-A/B primer pool. TCRdb reprocessed the multiplex PCR reads via MiXCR and lists one record per CDR3 protein. The sample has about 11,000 distinct CDR3 sequences, about 30% seen once. Sequencing was done on a sample of blood. These receptors originate from a human donor in good health. The donor label of this sample is uncertain.

This clonotype was observed a few times. The V gene is TRBV7-9, the J gene TRBJ2-7; D is ambiguous. Looked up from germline, CDR1 is SEHNR and CDR2 is FQNEAQ (reference sequence). The V gene lost 5 bases and the J gene lost 2 bases, with 4 bases spanning the gap. The CDR3 runs to 11 residues. The CDR3 sequence is CASSPAYEQYF. The CDR3 nucleotides read TGTGCCAGCAGCCCCGCCTACGAGCAGTACTTC.

This clonotype is classed as medium-sized (0.01 to 0.1%). The gene calls are TRBV6-5 and TRBJ1-2; 7 bases agree with TRBD1. V gave up 7 bases and J gave up 8 bases; unmatched junction bases: 10. This CDR3 region has 13 residues. Germline CDR1 and CDR2: MNHEY and SVGAGI. The CDR3 reads CASIRDSLGGYTF. CDR3 bases: TGTGCCAGCATCCGGGACAGCCTAGGCGGCTACACCTTC.

Remarks on this clonotype: Given a much more abundant clone one base away, this may be a read error. V gene TRBV18 combines with J gene TRBJ2-2, with TRBD2 identical over 10 bases. The CDR3 runs 17 residues. CDR1 is KGHSH, CDR2 LQKENI, per germline. Germline trimming cut 4 bases from V and 0 bases from J; bases unmatched to any gene: 5. The CDR3 region is CASSQRLAGANTGELFF. In DNA form, the CDR3 reads TGTGCCAGCTCACAACGCCTAGCGGGGGCGAACACCGGGGAGCTGTTTTTT.

The V gene is TRBV11-2, the J gene TRBJ2-1, with 11 bases lining up with TRBD2. Germline-derived CDR1 and CDR2 are SGHAT and FQNNGV. The ends lost 0 bases at V and 6 bases at J; junction bases unmatched: 7. The CDR3 extends over 17 amino acids. CDR3 nucleotide sequence: TGTGCCAGCAGCTTAGATGGACGAACTAGCGGGAGCAATGAGCAGTTCTTC. It translates to CASSLDGRTSGSNEQFF. Together with reference TRBV11-2 and TRBJ2-1, the CDR3 gives the full variable domain: EAGVAQSPRYKIIEKRQSVAFWCNPISGHATLYWYQQILGQGPKLLIQFQNNGVVDDSQLPKDRFSAERLKGVDSTLKIQPAKLEDSAVYLCASSLDGRTSGSNEQFFGPGTRLTVL.

The rearrangement links TRBV24-1 to TRBJ1-5; the D is unclear. The V gene lost 5 bases and the J gene lost 7 bases, with 8 bases spanning the gap. This CDR3 has 12 residues. CDR1 is KGHDR, CDR2 SFDVKD, per germline. Here the CDR3 DNA reads TGTGCCACCAGTGCCGCACAGCAGCCCCAGCATTTT. It codes for CATSAAQQPQHF.

This clonotype is medium-sized by share. The rearrangement joins TRBV30 to TRBJ2-2; 7 bases are shared with TRBD1. CDR3 length: 13 amino acids. Germline CDR1 GTSNPN, CDR2 SVGIG (reference sequence). Trimming removed 7 bases from V and 3 bases from J; junction bases left unmatched: 5. The CDR3 loop reads CAFRDSDTGELFF. CDR3 in DNA: TGTGCCTTCCGGGACAGTGACACCGGGGAGCTGTTTTTT.

The V and J genes are TRBV5-6 and TRBJ1-2, with TRBD1 as a possible D gene (6 bases). V was shortened by 4 bases and J by 7 bases, with 11 bases between the two germline ends. Per germline, CDR1 SGHDT and CDR2 YYEEEE. The CDR3 is made up of 12 amino acids. In DNA, the CDR3 is TGTGCCAGCAGCGAGGACAGTTTTGGCTACACCTTC. Its translation is CASSEDSFGYTF.

This clonotype was seen more than once but under ten times. This chain joins TRBV18 and TRBJ2-4; the D is unclear. The germline gives CDR1 KGHSH, CDR2 LQKENI. The CDR3 has 11 residues. V was shortened by 3 bases and J by 13 bases, with 10 bases between the two germline ends. The CDR3: CASSPETLQYF. The CDR3 coding sequence is TGTGCCAGCTCACCGGAGACTCTGCAGTACTTC.

This clonotype is judged medium-sized. The CDR3 sequence is CSVYLGSLSGQLFF. The CDR3 DNA sequence: TGCAGCGTGTACTTAGGCAGCCTAAGTGGCCAACTGTTTTTT. The rearrangement uses TRBV29-1 and TRBJ1-4, with unresolved D. The germline CDR1 and CDR2 sequences are SQVTM and ANQGSEA. The CDR3 has 14 amino acids. V was trimmed by 6 bases and J by 12 bases, leaving 23 bases between them. Combining the CDR3 with reference TRBV29-1 and TRBJ1-4 gives the whole variable domain SAVISQKPSRDICQRGTSLTIQCQVDSQVTMMFWYRQQPGQSLTLIATANQGSEATYESGFVIDKFPISRPNLTFSTLTVSNMSPEDSSIYLCSVYLGSLSGQLFFGSGTQLSVL.

This clonotype was observed a few times. V is TRBV7-6 and J is TRBJ2-5, with D perhaps matching TRBD2 (5 bases). Germline lookup yields CDR1 SGHVS and CDR2 FNYEAQ. The CDR3 contains 11 residues. Between the trimmed V and J ends, which lost 5 bases and 9 bases, there was a span of 10 bases. This CDR3 reads CASSATEAQYF. CDR3 DNA: TGTGCCAGCAGCGCAACGGAGGCCCAGTACTTC. Variable domain in full (rest from reference TRBV7-6 and TRBJ2-5): GAGVSQSPRYKVTKRGQDVALRCDPISGHVSLYWYRQALGQGPEFLTYFNYEAQQDKSGLPNDRFSAERPEGSISTLTIQRTEQRDSAMYRCASSATEAQYFGPGTRLLVL.

This clonotype was found a few times. This chain connects TRBV27 to TRBJ2-4; perhaps TRBD2 as D (7 bases). The V end lost 6 bases, the J end lost 7 bases, and 25 bases lay between the germline ends. From germline, CDR1 is MNHEY and CDR2 SMNVEV (reference sequence). This CDR3 has 17 amino acids. CDR3 region: CASSNGGGILGRNIQYF. The CDR3 DNA reads TGTGCCAGCAGCAATGGGGGGGGCATCCTGGGCAGGAACATTCAGTACTTC.

Regarding this clonotype: At one end the junction does not follow the germline gene, possibly because of a read error. The genes are TRBV19 and TRBJ1-5; D is possibly TRBD1 (5 bases). The CDR3 length is 14 residues. Germline values: CDR1 LNHDA, CDR2 SQIVND (reference sequence). DNA for the CDR3: TGTGCCTGTAGTCCCCAGGGAGGAAATCAGCCCCAGCATTTT. Encoded protein: CACSPQGGNQPQHF.

V and J are TRBV28 and TRBJ2-7; a possible D gene is TRBD1 (6 bases). This CDR3 spans 18 amino acids. CDR1 is MDHEN and CDR2 is SYDVKM in the germline V gene. V was shortened by 5 bases and J by 1 base, with 24 bases between the two germline ends. The CDR3: CASSPTGQFSLPSYEQYF. The CDR3 nucleotides read TGTGCCAGCAGTCCTACCGGACAGTTCAGCCTGCCATCCTACGAGCAGTACTTC.

The genes are TRBV28 and TRBJ2-7; no definite D call. CDR1 is MDHEN and CDR2 is SYDVKM in the germline V gene. There are 13 residues in the CDR3. Trimming removed 6 bases from V and 1 base from J, with 10 bases in between. The CDR3 loop reads CASRSTLSYEQYF. The DNA for the CDR3 is TGTGCCAGCAGATCGACACTATCCTACGAGCAGTACTTC.

The rearrangement joins TRBV6-1 to TRBJ2-5; 10 bases line up with TRBD2. The CDR3 loop spans 16 amino acids. After removal of 6 bases from V and 0 bases from J, the junction contained 7 bases not matched to a gene. Germline V gives CDR1 MNHNS, CDR2 SASEGT. The CDR3 DNA is TGTGCCAGCAGCGTAGGTAGCGGGGGGTACCAAGAGACCCAGTACTTC. It translates to CASSVGSGGYQETQYF.

This clonotype was counted between two and nine times. The V call is TRBV14, the J call TRBJ2-7; 11 nucleotides align to TRBD1. Germline V CDR1 and CDR2: SGHDN, FVKESK. CDR3 length: 15 amino acids. Unmatched junction bases numbered 10, after V lost 5 bases and J lost 7 bases. The CDR3 DNA follows: TGTGCCAGCAGCACCAACCGGGACAGGGGGAGGGAGCAGTACTTC. Its translation is CASSTNRDRGREQYF.

This clonotype appeared a few times. This chain connects TRBV15 to TRBJ2-6; the D gene could be TRBD1 or TRBD2 (5 bases each). Germline CDR1 is LNHNV and CDR2 is YYDKDF (reference sequence). The V end was cut by 0 bases, the J end by 4 bases, with 19 bases between. The CDR3 is made up of 19 amino acids. CDR3 protein: CATSRELLSGGTGANVLTF. Written as DNA, the CDR3 is TGTGCCACCAGCAGAGAATTACTTTCTGGGGGTACCGGGGCCAACGTCCTGACTTTC. The full variable domain, with the rest looked up from reference TRBV15 and TRBJ2-6, is DAMVIQNPRYQVTQFGKPVTLSCSQTLNHNVMYWYQQKSSQAPKLLFHYYDKDFNNEADTPDNFQSRRPNTSFCFLDIRSPGLGDTAMYLCATSRELLSGGTGANVLTFGAGSRLTVL.

This rearrangement joins TRBV6-2 or TRBV6-3 to TRBJ1-3; TRBD1 aligns across 9 bases. The CDR3 has 15 amino acids. Unmatched junction bases numbered 6, after V lost 7 bases and J lost 2 bases. Germline CDR1 and CDR2: MNHEY and SVGEGT. CDR3 protein: CASNRDRVPGNTIYF. The CDR3, as DNA: TGTGCCAGCAACAGGGACAGGGTCCCTGGAAACACCATATATTTT.

This chain links TRBV6-1 with TRBJ1-2; possibly TRBD1 for D (5 bases). The length of the CDR3 is 14 residues. Germline V gives CDR1 MNHNS, CDR2 SASEGT. V was shortened by 6 bases and J by 0 bases, with 11 bases between the two germline ends. CDR3 DNA sequence: TGTGCCAGCAGGGTAGGGGCGCCTAACTATGGCTACACCTTC. Its protein product is CASRVGAPNYGYTF.

This clonotype turned up a few times. For the CDR3, the DNA is TGTGCCTGGAGTGTACCCCGACTAGCGGGCCAAGAGACCCAGTACTTC. It codes for CAWSVPRLAGQETQYF. The rearrangement uses TRBV30 and TRBJ2-5, with TRBD2 matching over 10 bases. Per the germline V gene, CDR1 is GTSNPN and CDR2 is SVGIG (reference sequence). CDR3 length: 16 residues. V lost 0 bases to trimming and J lost 1 base; unmatched junction nucleotides: 5. Variable domain in full (rest from reference TRBV30 and TRBJ2-5): SQTIHQWPATLVQPVGSPLSLECTVEGTSNPNLYWYRQAAGRGLQLLFYSVGIGQISSEVPQNLSASRPQDRQFILSSKKLLLSDSGFYLCAWSVPRLAGQETQYFGPGTRLLVL.

This clonotype occurred a few times. J is TRBJ2-3 and V is TRBV27; no reliable D call. Germline V CDR1 and CDR2: MNHEY, SMNVEV (reference sequence). V was shortened by 4 bases and J by 3 bases, with 2 bases between the two germline ends. The CDR3 length is 11 residues. CDR3 in amino acids: CASSSTDTQYF. Here the CDR3 DNA reads TGTGCCAGCAGTTCTACAGATACGCAGTATTTT.

The genes are TRBV6-5 and TRBJ2-1; 13 bases line up with TRBD2. The V gene end was trimmed by 6 bases and the J gene end by 4 bases; junction bases not matched to a gene: 6. Germline V CDR1 and CDR2: MNHEY, SVGAGI. The length of the CDR3 is 16 residues. The CDR3 DNA reads TGTGCCAGCAGGTCCACTAGCGGGAGGGGTTACAATGAGCAGTTCTTC. Encoded protein: CASRSTSGRGYNEQFF.

By sample fraction, this clonotype is medium-sized. This CDR3 is CASSLFPPGSAMEDTEAFF. In nucleotides, the CDR3 is TGTGCCAGCAGCTTATTCCCCCCGGGCTCGGCAATGGAGGACACTGAAGCTTTCTTT. This chain links TRBV11-1 with TRBJ1-1; D remains unclear. The V gene lost 2 bases and the J gene lost 3 bases, with 25 bases spanning the gap. Per the germline V gene, CDR1 is SGHAT and CDR2 is FQDESV (reference sequence). CDR3 size: 19 residues.

This clonotype is deemed medium-sized. The chain links TRBV29-1 to TRBJ2-7, with TRBD1 as a possible D gene (6 bases). Germline loops: CDR1 SQVTM, CDR2 ANQGSEA. The V end was cut by 7 bases, the J end by 6 bases, with 16 bases between. CDR3 length: 12 amino acids. CDR3: CSATTGVGEQYF. The CDR3 DNA is TGCAGCGCCACGACAGGTGTCGGCGAGCAGTACTTC.

V usage is TRBV30 and J usage is TRBJ2-7; D uncertain. The DNA end is a closer match to TRBJ2-5, so the J assignment may be wrong. Germline V gene lookup returns CDR1 GTSNPN and CDR2 SVGIG (reference sequence). This CDR3 is 13 amino acids long. CDR3 DNA: TGTGCCTGGAGCTACTACAGCCTAGGGACCCAGTACTTC. It encodes CAWSYYSLGTQYF.

This clonotype qualifies as medium-sized. The rearrangement uses TRBV19 and TRBJ1-4, with 8 nucleotides matching TRBD1. The CDR3 length is 14 residues. V lost 5 bases and J lost 7; bases outside the gene matches: 6. Germline assignment: CDR1 LNHDA and CDR2 SQIVND (reference sequence). CDR3 bases: TGTGCCAGTAGTGACAGGGGAAGTGGTGAAAAACTGTTTTTT. This sequence encodes CASSDRGSGEKLFF. The whole variable domain, remainder taken from reference TRBV19 and TRBJ1-4, is DGGITQSPKYLFRKEGQNVTLSCEQNLNHDAMYWYRQDPGQGLRLIYYSQIVNDFQKGDIAEGYSVSREKKESFPLTVTSAQKNPTAFYLCASSDRGSGEKLFFGSGTQLSVL.

V usage is TRBV5-4 and J usage is TRBJ2-2; TRBD2 aligns across 8 bases. The J segment lost 0 bases and the V segment lost 4 bases, leaving 11 bases of the junction unmatched. CDR1 SGHNT and CDR2 YYREEE come from the germline V gene (reference sequence). The CDR3 consists of 18 residues. The CDR3 protein is CASSRDYSGGANTGELFF. As DNA, the CDR3 is TGTGCCAGCAGCCGTGATTACAGCGGGGGCGCGAACACCGGGGAGCTGTTTTTT.

The rearrangement joins TRBV11-1 to TRBJ1-5; TRBD1 might be the D (5 bases). Germline assignment: CDR1 SGHAT and CDR2 FQDESV (reference sequence). V was trimmed by 3 bases and J by 2 bases, leaving 8 bases between them. The CDR3 runs to 14 residues. The chain's CDR3 is CASSLVQGNQPQHF. The CDR3 DNA sequence: TGTGCCAGCAGCTTGGTACAGGGCAATCAGCCCCAGCATTTT.

This chain links TRBV24-1 with TRBJ2-7; 9 nucleotides agree with TRBD1. The CDR3 extends over 15 amino acids. The germline gives CDR1 KGHDR, CDR2 SFDVKD. Losses at the gene ends were 2 bases for V and 3 bases for J; bases not matched to a gene: 4. The CDR3 here is CATSDSRTGDYEQYF. CDR3 DNA sequence: TGTGCCACCAGTGATTCTCGGACAGGGGACTACGAGCAGTACTTC.

The chain uses TRBV4-2 and TRBJ1-1, with D perhaps TRBD1 (5 bases). V lost 0 bases to trimming and J lost 1 base, with 9 bases between them. Germline V gene sequence: CDR1 LGHNA, CDR2 YNFKEQ. The CDR3 is 15 residues long. DNA for the CDR3: TGTGCCAGCAGCCAAGATGAGGGGAGGAACACTGAAGCTTTCTTT. This encodes CASSQDEGRNTEAFF.

In this sample, this clonotype turned up a few times. This sequence joins TRBV21-1 and TRBJ1-5; the table gives TRBD1 as D, unverified against the DNA. TRBV21-1 is an annotated pseudogene. The CDR3 spans 17 residues. CDR3 DNA sequence: TGTGCCAGCGGTACGACAGGGAGGAACTATGGCAATCAGCCCCAGCATTTT. Protein product: CASGTTGRNYGNQPQHF.

This clonotype is termed medium-sized. The chain is built from TRBV15 and TRBJ2-7; 7 bases are a match to TRBD2. V shed 1 base and J 2 bases; nucleotides not matched to a gene: 8. Germline assignment: CDR1 LNHNV and CDR2 YYDKDF (reference sequence). This CDR3 spans 16 amino acids. The CDR3 region is CATSRGSGGETYEQYF. Here the CDR3 DNA reads TGTGCCACCAGCAGAGGGTCGGGAGGTGAGACCTACGAGCAGTACTTC.